The entry below gives a single T cell receptor beta chain sequence along with its context. Germline V gene lookup returns CDR1 SGHRS and CDR2 YFSETQ. The CDR3 consists of 15 residues. V was clipped by 0 bases and J by 0 bases, with 8 bases between them. This record comes from a study of blood T cell repertoires in COVID-19. As processed by the authors: Counts of nucleated cells, estimated from reference gene primer amplification, were obtained. Using immunoSEQ multiplex PCR, the repertoire was profiled, and TCRdb retains in-frame clones only, with some absent. V and J calls and clone size are given by that table; D and trimming were obtained from the DNA. The sample has about 83,000 clones; 88% are singletons.

The chain uses TRBV5-1 and TRBJ2-3; D is ambiguous. Specimen: peripheral blood. The TCR was taken from a human donor in a cohort sampled during active COVID-19. CDR3 in amino acids: CASSLAGSSTDTQYF. DNA of the CDR3: TGCGCCAGCAGCTTGGCGGGTTCTAGCACAGATACGCAGTATTTT. The full variable domain, completed using reference TRBV5-1 and TRBJ2-3, is KAGVTQTPRYLIKTRGQQVTLSCSPISGHRSVSWYQQTPGQGLQFLFEYFSETQRNKGNFPGRFSGRQFSNSRSEMNVSTLELGDSALYLCASSLAGSSTDTQYFGPGTRLTVL.